The T cell receptor (beta chain) described here comes from a study of T-cell reconstitution after alpha-beta-depleted transplantation in children. Unique molecular identifiers featured in how the TCRbeta library was prepared. Using its own MiXCR run on the PCR reads, TCRdb lists one record per CDR3 protein. The table has hundreds of thousands of distinct CDR3 sequences, 8.4% seen once. This clonotype showed up many times. Its specificity is unknown. Study-level results: Roughly two months post-transplant, alpha-beta T cells reportedly originated from several hundred graft clones that had expanded.

This receptor was obtained from a male patient between 2 and 10 years old who had a stem cell transplant for acute myeloid leukemia, so the T cells may come from the graft donor. This sample comprised PBMCs, mostly from graft donor cells, obtained 360 days after TCRalphabeta/CD19-depleted stem cell transplant.

The CDR3 bases are TGTGCCAGCAGCTCCGGGCGGACAGGGGTAACCGAGCAGTACTTC. Its protein product is CASSSGRTGVTEQYF. V and J are TRBV21-1 and TRBJ2-7; TRBD1 reflects the table's D call only, with no check against the DNA. TRBV21-1 counts as a pseudogene. The CDR3 contains 15 residues.